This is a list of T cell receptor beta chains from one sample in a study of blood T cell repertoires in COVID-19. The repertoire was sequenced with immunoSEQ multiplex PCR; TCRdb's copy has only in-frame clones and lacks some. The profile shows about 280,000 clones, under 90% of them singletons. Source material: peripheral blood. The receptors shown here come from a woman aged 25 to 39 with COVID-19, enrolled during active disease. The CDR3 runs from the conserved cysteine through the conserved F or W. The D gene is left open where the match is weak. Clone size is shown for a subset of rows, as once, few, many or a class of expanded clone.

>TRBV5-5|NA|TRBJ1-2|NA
CASSLWNSLLGYTF
TGTGCCAGCAGCTTGTGGAACAGCCTTCTGGGCTACACCTTC
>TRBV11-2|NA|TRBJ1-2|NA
CASSLGPVSQANYGYTF
TGTGCCAGCAGCTTAGGACCCGTCTCTCAGGCTAACTATGGCTACACCTTC
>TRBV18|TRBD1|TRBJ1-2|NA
CASSPDRGNYGYTF
TGTGCCAGCTCACCAGACAGGGGGAACTATGGCTACACCTTC
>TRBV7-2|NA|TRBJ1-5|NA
CASSMDSTNQPQHF
TGTGCCAGCAGCATGGACAGCACCAATCAGCCCCAGCATTTT
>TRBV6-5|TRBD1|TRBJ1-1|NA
CASSTRQGRNTEAFF
TGTGCCAGCAGTACCCGACAGGGGAGGAACACTGAAGCTTTCTTT
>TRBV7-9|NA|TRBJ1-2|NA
CASSQGSGNYGYTF
TGTGCCAGCAGCCAGGGTTCAGGCAACTATGGCTACACCTTC
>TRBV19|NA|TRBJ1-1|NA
CASSPTTNTEAFF
TGTGCCAGTAGTCCGACTACGAACACTGAAGCTTTCTTT
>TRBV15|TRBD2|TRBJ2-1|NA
CATSRDRGGANEQFF
TGTGCCACCAGCAGAGATCGCGGGGGGGCTAATGAGCAGTTCTTC
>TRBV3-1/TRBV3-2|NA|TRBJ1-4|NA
CASSHQGNEKLFF
TGTGCCAGCAGCCACCAGGGAAATGAAAAACTGTTTTTT
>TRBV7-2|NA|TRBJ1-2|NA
CASSHRSFFYGYTF
TGTGCCAGCAGCCATCGGAGCTTCTTTTATGGCTACACCTTC
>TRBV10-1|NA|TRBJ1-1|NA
CASSEYRSGRKGEAFF
TGCGCCAGCAGTGAGTATCGGTCGGGAAGGAAGGGTGAAGCTTTCTTT
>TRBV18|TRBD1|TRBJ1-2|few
CASSPRQGDNYGYTF
TGTGCCAGCTCACCACGTCAGGGGGATAACTATGGCTACACCTTC
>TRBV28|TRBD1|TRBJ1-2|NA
CASSLRQGGYGPNYGYTF
TGTGCCAGCAGTTTAAGACAGGGGGGCTATGGTCCTAACTATGGCTACACCTTC
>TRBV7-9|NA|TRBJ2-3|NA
CASSKSVLAHTDTQYF
TGTGCCAGCAGCAAGTCGGTCCTAGCCCACACAGATACGCAGTATTTT
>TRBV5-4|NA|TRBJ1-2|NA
CASSLPFLGYTF
TGTGCCAGCAGCTTGCCCTTTCTGGGCTACACCTTC
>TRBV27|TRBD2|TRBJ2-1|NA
CASSFYERGWDEQFF
TGTGCCAGCAGTTTTTACGAGCGGGGGTGGGATGAGCAGTTCTTC
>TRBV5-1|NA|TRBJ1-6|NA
CASSPSLTGTLGALHF
TGCGCCAGCAGCCCCAGCTTAACAGGGACCCTAGGGGCCCTCCACTTT
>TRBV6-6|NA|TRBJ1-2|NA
CASSPSLIDGYTF
TGTGCCAGCAGTCCATCCTTAATTGATGGCTACACCTTC
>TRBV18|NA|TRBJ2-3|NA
CASSPLARKSTDTQYF
TGTGCCAGCTCACCCCTAGCGCGTAAAAGCACAGATACGCAGTATTTT
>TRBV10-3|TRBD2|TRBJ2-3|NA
CAISGATGGGTDTQYF
TGTGCCATCAGCGGAGCCACGGGAGGGGGCACAGATACGCAGTATTTT
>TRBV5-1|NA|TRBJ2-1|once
CASSLPPGQFF
TGCGCCAGCAGCTTACCTCCCGGGCAGTTCTTC
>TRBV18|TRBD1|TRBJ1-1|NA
CASSPSRDRGTEAFF
TGTGCCAGCTCACCGTCCCGGGACAGGGGCACTGAAGCTTTCTTT
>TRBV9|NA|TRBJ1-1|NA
CASSESEAFF
TGTGCCAGCAGCGAGAGTGAAGCTTTCTTT
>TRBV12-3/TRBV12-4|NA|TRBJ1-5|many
CASSFRRQPQHF
TGTGCCAGCAGTTTTCGTCGTCAGCCCCAGCATTTT
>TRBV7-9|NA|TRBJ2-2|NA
CASSTGQYTGELFF
TGTGCCAGCAGCACCGGACAGTACACCGGGGAGCTGTTTTTT
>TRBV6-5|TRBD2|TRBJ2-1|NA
CATLLAGPHNEQFF
TGTGCCACCCTACTAGCGGGGCCTCACAATGAGCAGTTCTTC
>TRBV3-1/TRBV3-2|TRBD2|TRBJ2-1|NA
CASSHASGGVWEQFF
TGTGCCAGCAGCCACGCTAGCGGGGGGGTCTGGGAGCAGTTCTTC
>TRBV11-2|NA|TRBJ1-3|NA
CASSLLGRAGNTIYF
TGTGCCAGCAGCTTATTGGGGAGGGCTGGAAACACCATATATTTT
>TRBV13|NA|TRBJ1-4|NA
CASSQRGGITNEKLFF
TGTGCCAGCAGCCAGAGGGGGGGTATAACTAATGAAAAACTGTTTTTT
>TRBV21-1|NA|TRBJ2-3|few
CASSKAAGRRDTQYF
TGTGCCAGCAGCAAAGCGGCGGGCCGACGAGATACGCAGTATTTT
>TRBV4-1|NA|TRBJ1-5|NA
CASSLSRGPNQPQHF
TGCGCCAGCAGCCTATCCAGAGGGCCCAATCAGCCCCAGCATTTT
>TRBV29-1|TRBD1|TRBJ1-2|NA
CSVRTGGGGYTF
TGCAGCGTTAGGACAGGGGGCGGGGGCTACACCTTC
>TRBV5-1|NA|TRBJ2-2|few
CASTITGELFF
TGCGCCAGCACTATTACCGGGGAGCTGTTTTTT
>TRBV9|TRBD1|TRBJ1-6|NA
CASSVGAFPGGDNSPLHF
TGTGCCAGCAGCGTAGGGGCCTTTCCAGGGGGAGATAATTCACCCCTCCACTTT